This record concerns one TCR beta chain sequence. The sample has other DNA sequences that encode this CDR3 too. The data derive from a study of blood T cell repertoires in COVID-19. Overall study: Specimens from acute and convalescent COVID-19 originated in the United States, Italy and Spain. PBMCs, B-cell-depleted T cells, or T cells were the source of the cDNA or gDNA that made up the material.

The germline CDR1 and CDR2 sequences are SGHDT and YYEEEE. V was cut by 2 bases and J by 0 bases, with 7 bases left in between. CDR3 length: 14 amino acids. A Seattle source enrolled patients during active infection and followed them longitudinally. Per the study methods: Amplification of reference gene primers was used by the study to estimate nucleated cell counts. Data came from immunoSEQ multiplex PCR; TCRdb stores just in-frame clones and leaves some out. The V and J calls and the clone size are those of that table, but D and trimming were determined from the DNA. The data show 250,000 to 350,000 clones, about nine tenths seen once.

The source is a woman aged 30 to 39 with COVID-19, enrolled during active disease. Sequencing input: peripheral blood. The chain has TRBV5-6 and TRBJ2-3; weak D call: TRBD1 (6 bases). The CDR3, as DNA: TGTGCCAGCAGCTTACAGGGTAGCACAGATACGCAGTATTTT. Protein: CASSLQGSTDTQYF.